This passage covers 15 T cell receptor beta chains from one sample sequenced in a study of a mutant IDH1 vaccine in newly diagnosed glioma. Produced via immunoSEQ multiplex PCR; TCRdb's table is partial and in-frame only. The sample records roughly 74,000 clones, approximately 85% being singletons. Time point indicated: week 23, last vaccination. Each dose of the vaccine consisted of 300 ug of mutant IDH1 20-mer peptide, with topical imiquimod. For these TCRs, the target antigens are not known. Specimen: PBMCs, collected from a glioma patient whose treatment included an IDH1 peptide vaccine. The receptors derive from a woman in her forties or fifties with glioma.

J is TRBJ2-2 and V is TRBV7-9, with TRBD2 as a possible D gene (6 bases). The ends were cut back, 1 base at V and 3 bases at J, with 12 bases in the middle. Germline-derived CDR1 and CDR2 are SEHNR and FQNEAQ (reference sequence). The CDR3 loop spans 16 amino acids. CDR3 sequence: CASSLGLGGDTGELFF. DNA for the CDR3: TGTGCCAGCAGCTTAGGCTTGGGGGGAGACACCGGGGAGCTGTTTTTT.

This chain joins TRBV19 and TRBJ2-1, with 8 bases aligning to TRBD2. The CDR3 covers 15 residues. Trimming at V came to 3 bases and at J to 4 bases, leaving 5 bases not matched to a gene. Germline lookup yields CDR1 LNHDA and CDR2 SQIVND (reference sequence). This CDR3 is CASSMRSGRYNEQFF. The CDR3, as DNA: TGTGCCAGTAGTATGAGGAGCGGGAGATACAATGAGCAGTTCTTC.

The chain recombines TRBV14 with TRBJ2-1; D possibly corresponds to TRBD2 (5 bases). CDR3 length: 18 amino acids. The V gene's germline CDR1 is SGHDN and CDR2 FVKESK. V lost 0 bases to trimming and J lost 1 base, with 16 bases between them. CDR3: CASSQERLRGPSYNEQFF. DNA of the CDR3: TGTGCCAGCAGCCAAGAGAGATTGAGAGGGCCATCCTACAATGAGCAGTTCTTC.

The sample holds a few counts of this clone. V is TRBV4-1 and J is TRBJ1-5, with a tentative D call TRBD1 (6 bases). The CDR3 runs to 15 residues. CDR1 MGHRA and CDR2 YSYEKL come from the germline V gene. With 1 base removed from V and 5 bases from J, the gap between germline ends came to 12 bases. The CDR3 DNA reads as TGCGCCAGCAGCCAAGCACAGGGTTCAGATCAGCCCCAGCATTTT. Translating it yields CASSQAQGSDQPQHF.

The chain combines TRBV6-5 with TRBJ1-2; TRBD1 might be the D (6 bases). The germline gives CDR1 MNHEY, CDR2 SVGAGI. V was clipped by 2 bases and J by 4 bases, with 17 bases between them. The CDR3 totals 16 residues. Here the CDR3 reads CASSYLRGQGIYGYTF. The CDR3 DNA reads as TGTGCCAGCAGTTACCTCCGGGGGCAGGGTATCTATGGCTACACCTTC.

This chain uses TRBV19 with TRBJ1-5; 9 bases align to TRBD1. Per germline, CDR1 LNHDA and CDR2 SQIVND (reference sequence). There are 15 residues in the CDR3. Trimming took 4 bases from V and 4 from J; bases not matched to a gene: 5. CDR3 sequence (DNA): TGTGCCAGTAGTAGGGGACAGGGACCAAATCAGCCCCAGCATTTT. Amino acid sequence: CASSRGQGPNQPQHF. Full variable domain (remainder filled in from reference TRBV19 and TRBJ1-5): DGGITQSPKYLFRKEGQNVTLSCEQNLNHDAMYWYRQDPGQGLRLIYYSQIVNDFQKGDIAEGYSVSREKKESFPLTVTSAQKNPTAFYLCASSRGQGPNQPQHFGDGTRLSIL.

V is TRBV4-1 and J is TRBJ1-2; D is possibly TRBD1 (6 bases). This CDR3 comprises 11 residues. The V gene's germline CDR1 is MGHRA and CDR2 YSYEKL. With 3 bases removed from V and 11 bases from J, the gap between germline ends came to 10 bases. CDR3 nucleotide sequence: TGCGCCAGCAGCCACCTCAGGGGTTACACCTTC. This sequence encodes CASSHLRGYTF.

J is TRBJ2-1 and V is TRBV9; D is unresolved. CDR3 length: 13 residues. V lost 0 bases to trimming and J lost 8 bases, with 9 bases between them. Germline CDR1 SGDLS, CDR2 YYNGEE. As DNA, the CDR3 is TGTGCCAGCAGCGTAGAGGGCATCGATGAGCAGTTCTTC. It yields the protein CASSVEGIDEQFF.

This clone was seen once. This chain uses TRBV9 with TRBJ1-5, with D perhaps TRBD1 (6 bases). Trimming removed 3 bases from V and 5 bases from J, with 12 bases in between. CDR3 length equals 14 residues. In germline, CDR1 is SGDLS, CDR2 YYNGEE. The CDR3 loop reads CASSEGQGYQPQHF. CDR3 DNA: TGTGCCAGCAGCGAGGGCCAGGGGTATCAGCCCCAGCATTTT. Combining the CDR3 with reference TRBV9 and TRBJ1-5 gives the whole variable domain DSGVTQTPKHLITATGQRVTLRCSPRSGDLSVYWYQQSLDQGLQFLIQYYNGEERAKGNILERFSAQQFPDLHSELNLSSLELGDSALYFCASSEGQGYQPQHFGDGTRLSIL.

V is TRBV28 and J is TRBJ2-1, with 9 bases identical to TRBD2. Looked up from germline, CDR1 is MDHEN and CDR2 is SYDVKM. The trim removed 2 bases at V and 10 bases at J, leaving 12 bases unmatched. The CDR3 covers 16 residues. The chain's CDR3 is CASSLELAGEFLEQFF. CDR3 nucleotides: TGTGCCAGCAGTTTAGAGTTAGCGGGAGAATTTTTGGAGCAGTTCTTC. The variable domain in full, with the rest retrieved from reference TRBV28 and TRBJ2-1, is DVKVTQSSRYLVKRTGEKVFLECVQDMDHENMFWYRQDPGLGLRLIYFSYDVKMKEKGDIPEGYSVSREKKERFSLILESASTNQTSMYLCASSLELAGEFLEQFFGPGTRLTVL.

The chain carries TRBV6-5 and TRBJ1-3; D remains ambiguous. Germline CDR1 MNHEY, CDR2 SVGAGI. This CDR3 has 15 amino acids. V lost 2 bases and J 0 bases, leaving 8 bases between the germline ends. This CDR3 reads CASSYNQVSGNTIYF. In DNA form, the CDR3 reads TGTGCCAGCAGTTACAACCAGGTCTCTGGAAACACCATATATTTT.

This chain connects TRBV19 to TRBJ2-1; 13 bases fit TRBD2. CDR1 is LNHDA and CDR2 is SQIVND in the germline V gene (reference sequence). The CDR3 runs to 14 residues. J lost 7 bases, V lost 4 bases, and 1 base had no gene match. In DNA, the CDR3 is TGTGCCAGTAGTAAGGGACTAGCGGGAAATGAGCAGTTCTTC. Protein sequence: CASSKGLAGNEQFF. The full variable domain, in which reference TRBV19 and TRBJ2-1 provide the parts outside the CDR3, is DGGITQSPKYLFRKEGQNVTLSCEQNLNHDAMYWYRQDPGQGLRLIYYSQIVNDFQKGDIAEGYSVSREKKESFPLTVTSAQKNPTAFYLCASSKGLAGNEQFFGPGTRLTVL.

Written as DNA, the CDR3 is TGTGCCAGCAGCTCCACATACAATGAGCAGTTCTTC. This sequence encodes CASSSTYNEQFF. The gene calls are TRBV5-4 and TRBJ2-1, with no clear D. Per germline, CDR1 SGHNT and CDR2 YYREEE (reference sequence). CDR3 length equals 12 residues. With 3 bases removed from V and 4 bases from J, the gap between germline ends came to 5 bases. The whole variable domain, remainder taken from reference TRBV5-4 and TRBJ2-1, is ETGVTQSPTHLIKTRGQQVTLRCSSQSGHNTVSWYQQALGQGPQFIFQYYREEENGRGNFPPRFSGLQFPNYSSELNVNALELDDSALYLCASSSTYNEQFFGPGTRLTVL.

In this sample, this clone turned up a few times. This CDR3 reads CASSRGRYEQYF. The CDR3 bases are TGTGCCAGCAGTCGAGGACGGTACGAGCAGTACTTC. J is TRBJ2-7 and V is TRBV28; D is unresolved. CDR1 and CDR2 from the germline V gene are MDHEN and SYDVKM. Trimming removed 5 bases at V and 4 bases at J, with 9 bases between. The length of the CDR3 is 12 residues.

The chain is built from TRBV5-1 and TRBJ2-7; perhaps TRBD2 as D (6 bases). The CDR3 loop spans 17 amino acids. The germline V gene has CDR1 SGHRS and CDR2 YFSETQ. V was cut by 0 bases and J by 1 base, with 17 bases left in between. The CDR3 protein is CASSLEGSGSSSYEQYF. Written as DNA, the CDR3 is TGCGCCAGCAGCTTGGAGGGTAGCGGTTCGTCTTCCTACGAGCAGTACTTC.